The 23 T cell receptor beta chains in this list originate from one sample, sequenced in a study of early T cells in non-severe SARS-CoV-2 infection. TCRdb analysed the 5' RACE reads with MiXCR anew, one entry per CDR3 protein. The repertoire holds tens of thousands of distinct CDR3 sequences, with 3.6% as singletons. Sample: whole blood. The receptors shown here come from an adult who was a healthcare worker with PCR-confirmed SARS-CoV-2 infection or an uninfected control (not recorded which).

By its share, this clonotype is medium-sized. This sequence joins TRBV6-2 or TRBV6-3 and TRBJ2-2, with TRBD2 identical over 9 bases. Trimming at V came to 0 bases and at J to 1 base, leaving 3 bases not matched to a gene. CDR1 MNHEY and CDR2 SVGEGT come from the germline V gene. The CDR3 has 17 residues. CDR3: CASSYSRLAVNTGELFF. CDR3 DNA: TGTGCCAGCAGTTACTCGAGACTAGCGGTGAACACCGGGGAGCTGTTTTTT.

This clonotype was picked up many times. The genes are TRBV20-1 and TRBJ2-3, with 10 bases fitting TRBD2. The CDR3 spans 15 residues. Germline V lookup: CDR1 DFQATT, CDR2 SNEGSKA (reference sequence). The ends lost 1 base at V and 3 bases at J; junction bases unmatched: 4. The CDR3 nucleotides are TGCAGTGCTAGAGTCCCTAGCGGGGGTACAGATACGCAGTATTTT. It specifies CSARVPSGGTDTQYF.

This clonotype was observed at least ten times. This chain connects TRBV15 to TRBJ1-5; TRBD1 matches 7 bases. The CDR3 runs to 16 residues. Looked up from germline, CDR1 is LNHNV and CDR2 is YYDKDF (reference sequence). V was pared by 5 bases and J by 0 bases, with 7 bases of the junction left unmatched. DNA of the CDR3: TGTGCCACCAGCGCCGGGACAGAATATAGCAATCAGCCCCAGCATTTT. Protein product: CATSAGTEYSNQPQHF.

This chain's CDR3 is CATSDLSEQFF. DNA of the CDR3: TGTGCCACCAGTGATTTGAGTGAGCAGTTCTTC. The chain couples TRBV24-1 to TRBJ2-1; no definite D call. The V end was cut by 0 bases, the J end by 9 bases, with 2 bases between. CDR3 length equals 11 residues. Germline V gene lookup returns CDR1 KGHDR and CDR2 SFDVKD.

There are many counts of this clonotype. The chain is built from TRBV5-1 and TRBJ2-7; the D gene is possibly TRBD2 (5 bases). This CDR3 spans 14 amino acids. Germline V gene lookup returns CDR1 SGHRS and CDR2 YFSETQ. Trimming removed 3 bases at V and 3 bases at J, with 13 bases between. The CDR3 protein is CASSSDVGSYEQYF. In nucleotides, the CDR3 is TGCGCCAGCAGCTCGGACGTGGGGAGCTACGAGCAGTACTTC.

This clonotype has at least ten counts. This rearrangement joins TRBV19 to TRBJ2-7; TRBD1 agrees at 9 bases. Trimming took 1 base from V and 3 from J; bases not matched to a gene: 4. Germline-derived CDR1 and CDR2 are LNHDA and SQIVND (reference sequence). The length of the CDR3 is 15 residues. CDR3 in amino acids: CASSIGGQGVYEQYF. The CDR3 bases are TGTGCCAGTAGTATAGGGGGACAGGGCGTCTACGAGCAGTACTTC.

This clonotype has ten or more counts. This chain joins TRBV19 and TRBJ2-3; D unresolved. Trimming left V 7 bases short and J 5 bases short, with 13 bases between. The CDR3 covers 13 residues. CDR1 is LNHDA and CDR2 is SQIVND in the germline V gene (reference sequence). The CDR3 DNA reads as TGTGCCAGTATGGGCCGATTCCTAGATACGCAGTATTTT. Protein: CASMGRFLDTQYF.

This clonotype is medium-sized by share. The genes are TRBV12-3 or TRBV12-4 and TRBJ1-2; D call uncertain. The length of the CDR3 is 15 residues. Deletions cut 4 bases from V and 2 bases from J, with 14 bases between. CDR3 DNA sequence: TGTGCCAGCAGTTCACCCCCACATGAGAACTATGGCTACACCTTC. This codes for CASSSPPHENYGYTF.

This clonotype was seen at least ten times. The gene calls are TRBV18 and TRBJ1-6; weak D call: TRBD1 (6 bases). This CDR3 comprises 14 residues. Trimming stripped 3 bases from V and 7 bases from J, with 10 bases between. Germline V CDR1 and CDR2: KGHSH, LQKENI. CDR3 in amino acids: CASSPDSFNSPLHF. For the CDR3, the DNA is TGTGCCAGCTCACCGGACAGTTTCAATTCACCCCTCCACTTT.

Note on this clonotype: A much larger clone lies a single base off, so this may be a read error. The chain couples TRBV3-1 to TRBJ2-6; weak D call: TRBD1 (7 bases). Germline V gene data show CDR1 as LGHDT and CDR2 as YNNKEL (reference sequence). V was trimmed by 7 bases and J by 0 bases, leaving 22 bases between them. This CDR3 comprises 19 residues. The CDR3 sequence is CASNFSRDSSLSGANVLTF. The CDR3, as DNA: TGTGCCAGCAACTTTTCGCGGGACAGTTCTCTCTCTGGGGCCAACGTCCTGACTTTC.

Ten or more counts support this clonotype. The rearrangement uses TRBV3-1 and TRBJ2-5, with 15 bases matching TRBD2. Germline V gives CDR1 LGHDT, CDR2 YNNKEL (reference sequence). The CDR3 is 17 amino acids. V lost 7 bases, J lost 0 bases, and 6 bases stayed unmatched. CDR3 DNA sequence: TGTGCCAGCACCCCTGGACTAGCGGGGGGGTACCAAGAGACCCAGTACTTC. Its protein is CASTPGLAGGYQETQYF.

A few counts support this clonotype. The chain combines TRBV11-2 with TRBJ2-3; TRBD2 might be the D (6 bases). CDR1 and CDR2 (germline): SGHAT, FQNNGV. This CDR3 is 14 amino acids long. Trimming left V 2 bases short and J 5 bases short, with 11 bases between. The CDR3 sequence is CASSLLWGEDTQYF. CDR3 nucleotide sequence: TGTGCCAGCAGCTTATTGTGGGGGGAAGATACGCAGTATTTT.

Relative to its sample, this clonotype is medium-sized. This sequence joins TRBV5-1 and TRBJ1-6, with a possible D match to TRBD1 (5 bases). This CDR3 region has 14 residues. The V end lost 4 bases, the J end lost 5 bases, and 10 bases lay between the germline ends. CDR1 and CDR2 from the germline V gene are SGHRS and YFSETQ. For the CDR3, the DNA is TGCGCCAGCAGCCAGAGACAGAATAATTCACCCCTCCACTTT. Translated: CASSQRQNNSPLHF.

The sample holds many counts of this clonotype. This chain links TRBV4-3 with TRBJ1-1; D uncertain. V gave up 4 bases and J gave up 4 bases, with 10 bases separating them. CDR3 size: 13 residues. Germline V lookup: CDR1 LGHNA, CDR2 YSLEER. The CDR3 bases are TGCGCCAGCAGCCTCACCAGGCGCACTGAAGCTTTCTTT. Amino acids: CASSLTRRTEAFF.

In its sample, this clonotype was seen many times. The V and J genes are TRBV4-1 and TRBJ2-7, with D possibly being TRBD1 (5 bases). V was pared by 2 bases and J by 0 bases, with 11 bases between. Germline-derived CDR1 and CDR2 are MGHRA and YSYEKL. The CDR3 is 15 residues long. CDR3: CASSQNTGSSYEQYF. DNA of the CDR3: TGCGCCAGCAGCCAAAATACAGGAAGCTCCTACGAGCAGTACTTC.

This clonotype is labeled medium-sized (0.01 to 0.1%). The CDR3 sequence is CASSLIGGGYEQYF. The CDR3 nucleotides are TGTGCCAGCAGCCTCATTGGGGGTGGCTACGAGCAGTACTTC. The chain recombines TRBV6-2 or TRBV6-3 with TRBJ2-7; D might be TRBD1 or TRBD2, each matching 5 bases. The germline V gene encodes CDR1 MNHEY and CDR2 SVGEGT. The CDR3 is made up of 14 amino acids. The ends were cut back, 6 bases at V and 3 bases at J, with 15 bases in the middle.

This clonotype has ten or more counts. This CDR3 reads CASSLGVQDPLHAFF. The CDR3 region has the DNA TGTGCCAGCAGCTTAGGGGTACAGGACCCCCTTCACGCTTTCTTT. The rearrangement joins TRBV7-3 to TRBJ1-1; D is possibly TRBD1 (5 bases). V dropped 2 bases and J dropped 11 bases, with 21 bases sitting between them. CDR3 length: 15 residues. Looked up from germline, CDR1 is SGHTA and CDR2 is FQGTGA.

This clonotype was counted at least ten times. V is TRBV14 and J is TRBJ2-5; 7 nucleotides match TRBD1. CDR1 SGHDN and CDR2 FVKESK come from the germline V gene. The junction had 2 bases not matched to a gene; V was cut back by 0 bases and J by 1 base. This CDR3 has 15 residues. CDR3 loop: CASSQDRGIQETQYF. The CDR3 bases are TGTGCCAGCAGCCAAGACAGGGGGATCCAAGAGACCCAGTACTTC.

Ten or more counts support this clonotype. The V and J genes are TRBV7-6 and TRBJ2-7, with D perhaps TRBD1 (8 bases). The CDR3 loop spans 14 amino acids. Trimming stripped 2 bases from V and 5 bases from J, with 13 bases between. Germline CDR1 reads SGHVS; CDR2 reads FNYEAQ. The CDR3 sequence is CASSLQGAGDEQYF. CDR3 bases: TGTGCCAGCAGCTTACAGGGGGCGGGAGACGAGCAGTACTTC. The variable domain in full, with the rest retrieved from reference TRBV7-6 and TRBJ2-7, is GAGVSQSPRYKVTKRGQDVALRCDPISGHVSLYWYRQALGQGPEFLTYFNYEAQQDKSGLPNDRFSAERPEGSISTLTIQRTEQRDSAMYRCASSLQGAGDEQYFGPGTRLTVT.

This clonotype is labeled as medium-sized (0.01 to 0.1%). The DNA for the CDR3 is TGTGCCAGCAGCAGGACGGGGAACACTGAAGCTTTCTTT. Amino acid sequence: CASSRTGNTEAFF. This rearrangement joins TRBV6-4 to TRBJ1-1; D is undetermined. Germline CDR1 is MRHNA and CDR2 is SNTAGT. The CDR3 is made up of 13 amino acids. The V end was cut by 6 bases, the J end by 1 base, with 9 bases between.

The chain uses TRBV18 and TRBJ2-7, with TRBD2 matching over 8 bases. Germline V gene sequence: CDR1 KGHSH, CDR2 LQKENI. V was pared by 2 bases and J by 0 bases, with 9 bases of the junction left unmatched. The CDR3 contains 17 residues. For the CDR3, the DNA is TGTGCCAGCTCACCAGGTGACCTGCGGGGGGCCTCCTACGAGCAGTACTTC. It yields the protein CASSPGDLRGASYEQYF.

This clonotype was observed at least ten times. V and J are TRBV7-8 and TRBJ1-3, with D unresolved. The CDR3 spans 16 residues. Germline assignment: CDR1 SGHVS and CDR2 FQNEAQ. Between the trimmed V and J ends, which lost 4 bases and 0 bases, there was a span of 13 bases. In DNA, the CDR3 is TGTGCCAGCAGCTCCCTGACGGATTACTCTGGAAACACCATATATTTT. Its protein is CASSSLTDYSGNTIYF.

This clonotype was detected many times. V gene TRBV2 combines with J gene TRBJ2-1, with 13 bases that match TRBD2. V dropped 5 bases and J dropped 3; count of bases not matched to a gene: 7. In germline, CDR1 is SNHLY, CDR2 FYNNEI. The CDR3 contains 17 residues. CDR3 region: CASSFSGLAGVYNEQFF. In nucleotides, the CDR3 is TGTGCCAGCAGTTTTAGTGGACTAGCGGGAGTCTACAATGAGCAGTTCTTC. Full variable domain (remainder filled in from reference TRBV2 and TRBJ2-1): EPEVTQTPSHQVTQMGQEVILRCVPISNHLYFYWYRQILGQKVEFLVSFYNNEISEKSEIFDDQFSVERPDGSNFTLKIRSTKLEDSAMYFCASSFSGLAGVYNEQFFGPGTRLTVL.